A selection of T cell receptor beta chains follows, all from one sample in a study of blood T cell repertoires in COVID-19. The protocol was immunoSEQ multiplex PCR, while the TCRdb copy is restricted to in-frame clones and leaves out a portion. The data show roughly 300,000 clones, over 70% seen once. Specimen: peripheral blood. These receptors originate from a woman aged 45 to 65 with acute or convalescent COVID-19. Each CDR3 is given with its conserved first and last residue. D genes are given only for firm matches. Clone size is shown for a subset of rows, as once, few, many or a class of expanded clone.

>TRBJ1-1|TRBV29-1|once|-
CSVVTFIGPENTEAFF
TGCAGCGTTGTGACTTTCATCGGTCCTGAGAACACTGAAGCTTTCTTT
>TRBJ1-3|TRBV16|once|-
CASSQTSGGMGTIYF
TGTGCCAGCAGCCAAACCTCGGGCGGGATGGGCACCATATATTTT
>TRBJ1-1|TRBV5-4|-|-
CASSLGGAGVNTEAFF
TGTGCCAGCAGCTTGGGAGGTGCGGGGGTGAACACTGAAGCTTTCTTT
>TRBJ1-2|TRBV29-1|-|TRBD1
CSVDPTGGFYGYTF
TGCAGCGTTGATCCGACAGGGGGCTTCTATGGCTACACCTTC
>TRBJ1-4|TRBV6-5|-|-
CASRETANNEKLFF
TGTGCCAGCAGGGAGACAGCCAACAATGAAAAACTGTTTTTT
>TRBJ1-6|TRBV5-1|-|-
CASRETGNSPLHF
TGCGCCAGCAGGGAGACTGGAAATTCACCCCTCCACTTT
>TRBJ2-1|TRBV11-2|-|TRBD2
CASSPGLANEQFF
TGTGCCAGCAGCCCGGGACTAGCTAATGAGCAGTTCTTC
>TRBJ1-5|TRBV7-9|-|-
CASSLNWGEPQHF
TGTGCCAGCAGCTTAAATTGGGGGGAGCCCCAGCATTTT
>TRBJ2-2|TRBV3-1/TRBV3-2|once|-
CASSLVEGLVGELFF
TGTGCCAGCAGCCTAGTGGAGGGATTAGTCGGGGAGCTGTTTTTT
>TRBJ1-4|TRBV7-6|few|-
CASSPTESAGKLFF
TGTGCCAGCAGCCCGACGGAGTCCGCGGGAAAACTGTTTTTT
>TRBJ1-1|TRBV4-1|-|TRBD1
CASSQGLGTGGEAFF
TGCGCCAGCAGCCAAGGTCTCGGGACAGGGGGGGAAGCTTTCTTT
>TRBJ2-7|TRBV5-6|-|-
CASTRLEGFYEQYF
TGTGCCAGCACCAGACTAGAAGGGTTCTACGAGCAGTACTTC
>TRBJ2-2|TRBV25-1|-|TRBD1
CASSDLDRGDTGELFF
TGTGCCAGCAGTGACCTGGACAGGGGAGACACCGGGGAGCTGTTTTTT
>TRBJ2-1|TRBV14|-|-
CASSQEISATPYNEQFF
TGTGCCAGCAGCCAAGAAATTAGCGCTACACCCTACAATGAGCAGTTCTTC
>TRBJ2-1|TRBV3-1/TRBV3-2|-|-
CASSVRGRGDNEQFF
TGTGCCAGCAGCGTTAGGGGGAGAGGAGACAATGAGCAGTTCTTC